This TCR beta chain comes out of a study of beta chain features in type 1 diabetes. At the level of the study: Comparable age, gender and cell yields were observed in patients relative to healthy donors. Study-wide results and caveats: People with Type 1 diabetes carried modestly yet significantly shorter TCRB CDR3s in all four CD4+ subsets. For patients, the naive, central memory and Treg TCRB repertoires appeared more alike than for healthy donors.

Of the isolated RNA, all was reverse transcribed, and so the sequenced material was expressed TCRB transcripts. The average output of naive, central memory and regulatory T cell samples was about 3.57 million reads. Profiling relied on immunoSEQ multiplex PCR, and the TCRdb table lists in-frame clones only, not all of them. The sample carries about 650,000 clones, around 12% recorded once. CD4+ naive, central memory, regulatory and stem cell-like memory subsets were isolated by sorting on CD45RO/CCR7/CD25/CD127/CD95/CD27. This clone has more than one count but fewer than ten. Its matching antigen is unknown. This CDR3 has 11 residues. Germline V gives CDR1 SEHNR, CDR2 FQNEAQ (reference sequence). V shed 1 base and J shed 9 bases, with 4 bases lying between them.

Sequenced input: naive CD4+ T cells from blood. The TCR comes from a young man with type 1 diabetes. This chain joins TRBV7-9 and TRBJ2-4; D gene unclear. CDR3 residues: CASSLGGIQYF. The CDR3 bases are TGTGCCAGCAGCTTAGGTGGCATTCAGTACTTC.